The subject of this entry is one TCR beta chain. There is no known antigen for this receptor. Nothing much larger sits one base from this clone, and base qualities are not available. Library prep was done by 5' RACE. Sequencing instrument: Illumina HiSeq 2000. A universal primer binding site was added through template switching, and the final cDNA carried a unique molecular identifier so that TCR cDNA molecules could be counted accurately. First-strand cDNA for TCR alpha and beta chains was synthesized from specific primers in the conserved constant-segment region. To control for contamination, every cDNA library was double barcoded, receiving both a SMART-Mk sample barcode and Illumina barcodes. Two successive PCR steps introduced TruSeq adapter sequences along with Illumina sample barcodes. The Illumina HiSeq platform was used with custom primers to sequence TCR alpha and beta cDNA libraries. Per the original workflow: Unique molecular identifiers were extracted from raw reads with MiGEC, and CDR3 positions were determined with MiXCR. For each individual, recombination models were inferred using an EM algorithm with the repgenHMM and IGoR tools. The analysis of shared clonotypes was done with the tcR package in R, with sharing normalized by the product of cloneset sizes. To study raw recombination without the effects of thymic and clonal selection, out-of-frame nonproductive sequences were analyzed. TCRdb cleaned the public reads at Q25 with fastp, built clones with MiXCR and kept in-frame beta chains. Merged by CDR3 protein, the rows form single entries marked with the most common genes and DNA. The V and J calls follow TCRdb's processing rather than the paper's. For this sample the table gives roughly 1,500,000 distinct CDR3 sequences, of which less than 40% were detected only once. The ten largest make up about 0.27% of the sample.

From the cysteine up to the phenylalanine, the CDR3 has a length of 13 residues. The only DNA kept is the CDR3, 39 bases in frame from the first base. V is trimmed back by 2 bases and J by 13 bases, and the junction contains 10 bases that no gene match accounts for. CDR1 and CDR2, looked up from the germline V gene (reference sequence), are DFQATT and SNEGSKA. These data belong to a study of identical twins (dated by TCRdb to the mid-2010s). In the study overall: To test whether fetal clonotypes persist, this study deep-sequenced TCR alpha and beta repertoires from monozygotic twins, from unrelated adults of various ages, and from cord blood. Replicate twin experiments were performed at different times using different library preparation protocols to rule out contamination.

The study at large found these results: Invariant T cells such as MAIT and iNKT could partly confound zero-insertion analyses, although diverse VJ usage argued against such confounding for most clonotypes. Compared with coincidental sharing between unrelated individuals, an excess of low generation-probability sequences was observed among out-of-frame TCR alpha sequences shared between twins. Out-of-frame TCR alpha sharing in monozygotic twins was systematically underestimated by recombination models, whereas sharing between unrelated individuals was in agreement with the recombination models. Fewer insertions were carried by abundant cord blood beta clonotypes; a weaker similar trend was observed in young adult naive repertoires, while no such trend was observed in memory repertoires. In beta out-of-frame sequences, excess twin sharing was weaker, because having fewer shared sequences lowered the signal-to-noise ratio. Conclusions relied on cross-sectional statistical analysis, since the same donors could not be followed over many years.

Every donor was a healthy Caucasian. Sequencing was carried out using cord blood. This receptor was obtained from a newborn girl in good health. The chain is assembled from TRBV20-1 and TRBJ2-1; 8 bases in between match TRBD2. The DNA reads TGCAGTGCTAGAAGGTCAGCGGGAGTGGATCAGTTCTTC. Its translation is CSARRSAGVDQFF.